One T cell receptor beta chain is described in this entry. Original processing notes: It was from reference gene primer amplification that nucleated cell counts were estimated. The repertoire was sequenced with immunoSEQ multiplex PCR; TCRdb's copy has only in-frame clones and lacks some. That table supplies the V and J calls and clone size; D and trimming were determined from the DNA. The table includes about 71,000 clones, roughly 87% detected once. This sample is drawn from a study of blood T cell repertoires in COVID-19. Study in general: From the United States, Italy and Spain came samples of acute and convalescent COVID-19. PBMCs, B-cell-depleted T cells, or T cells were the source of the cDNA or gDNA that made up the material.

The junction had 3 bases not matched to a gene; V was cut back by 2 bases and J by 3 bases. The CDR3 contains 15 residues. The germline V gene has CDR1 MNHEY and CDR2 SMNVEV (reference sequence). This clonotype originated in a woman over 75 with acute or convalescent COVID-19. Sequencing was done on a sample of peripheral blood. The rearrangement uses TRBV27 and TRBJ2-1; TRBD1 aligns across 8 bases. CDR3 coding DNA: TGTGCCAGCAGTTTAGCCGGGACAGGCTACAATGAGCAGTTCTTC. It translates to CASSLAGTGYNEQFF.